These 21 T cell receptor beta chains came from one sample sequenced in a study of T cell responses to AZD1222 COVID-19 vaccine. Profiled with immunoSEQ multiplex PCR; TCRdb holds only in-frame clones, not every one. This table holds around 84,000 clones, 88% found once. The sample here was peripheral blood, taken on day 0 of MenACWY control vaccination. These receptors came from an adult in good health.

V gene TRBV30 combines with J gene TRBJ1-5; TRBD1 is a possible D gene (6 bases). This CDR3 has 14 residues. With 2 bases removed from V and 2 bases from J, the gap between germline ends came to 10 bases. The germline gives CDR1 GTSNPN, CDR2 SVGIG (reference sequence). The DNA of the CDR3 is TGTGCCTGGAGTTCAGGGGTGGGCAATCAGCCCCAGCATTTT. Amino acids: CAWSSGVGNQPQHF.

The chain carries TRBV9 and TRBJ2-1; the D gene is possibly TRBD1 (6 bases). Trimming shortened V by 3 bases and J by 6 bases, and 16 bases separated the two germline ends. Germline loops: CDR1 SGDLS, CDR2 YYNGEE. The CDR3 consists of 15 residues. CDR3 sequence reads: CASSATGIVVNEQFF. The CDR3, as DNA: TGTGCCAGCAGCGCGACAGGAATTGTTGTCAATGAGCAGTTCTTC. The whole variable domain, filled in from reference TRBV9 and TRBJ2-1, reads DSGVTQTPKHLITATGQRVTLRCSPRSGDLSVYWYQQSLDQGLQFLIQYYNGEERAKGNILERFSAQQFPDLHSELNLSSLELGDSALYFCASSATGIVVNEQFFGPGTRLTVL.

The V gene is TRBV10-3, the J gene TRBJ1-6; D remains ambiguous. CDR1 and CDR2 from the germline V gene are ENHRY and SYGVKD. V gave up 3 bases and J gave up 5 bases, with 5 bases separating them. The CDR3 runs to 13 residues. CDR3 coding DNA: TGTGCCATCAGTGATTTAGATAATTCACCCCTCCACTTT. It specifies CAISDLDNSPLHF.

This rearrangement joins TRBV11-1 to TRBJ2-7; the match to TRBD2 covers 11 bases. This CDR3 is built from 16 residues. V shed 1 base, J shed 0 bases, and the junction held 2 bases outside the gene matches. Germline V CDR1 and CDR2: SGHAT, FQDESV (reference sequence). The CDR3 protein is CASSLVGLAVSYEQYF. The CDR3 bases are TGTGCCAGCAGCTTAGTGGGACTAGCGGTCTCCTACGAGCAGTACTTC.

The rearrangement links TRBV12-3 or TRBV12-4 to TRBJ1-1; D perhaps matches TRBD1 (6 bases). V was pared by 6 bases and J by 8 bases, with 13 bases between. The CDR3 has 12 residues. The CDR3 DNA sequence: TGTGCCAGCAGCGGGAGGGGGTCCGAAGCTTTCTTT. This codes for CASSGRGSEAFF.

This chain connects TRBV9 to TRBJ2-1; either TRBD1 or TRBD2 may supply D (5 bases each). Germline V gives CDR1 SGDLS, CDR2 YYNGEE. The CDR3 sequence is 15 residues long. Trimming cost V 1 base and J 1 base, with 9 bases left between them. The CDR3 here is CASSVNEGSYNEQFF. CDR3 DNA: TGTGCCAGCAGCGTAAATGAGGGGTCCTACAATGAGCAGTTCTTC. Full variable domain (missing parts from reference TRBV9 and TRBJ2-1): DSGVTQTPKHLITATGQRVTLRCSPRSGDLSVYWYQQSLDQGLQFLIQYYNGEERAKGNILERFSAQQFPDLHSELNLSSLELGDSALYFCASSVNEGSYNEQFFGPGTRLTVL.

The chain recombines TRBV6-5 with TRBJ1-2; maybe TRBD1 (5 bases). This CDR3 is 15 amino acids long. The germline CDR1 and CDR2 sequences are MNHEY and SVGAGI. The V and J ends lost 6 bases and 0 bases respectively, with 14 bases between them. CDR3 nucleotides: TGTGCCAGCAGCCGGGGGGGGATCCCTAACTATGGCTACACCTTC. Protein sequence: CASSRGGIPNYGYTF.

The chain has TRBV2 and TRBJ2-1; tentatively, D is TRBD2 (5 bases). The length of the CDR3 is 14 residues. From germline, CDR1 is SNHLY and CDR2 FYNNEI. V lost 8 bases and J lost 6, with 17 bases in between. The CDR3 DNA follows: TGTGCCAGCGCGGCGGGCCAAACTTCCAATGAGCAGTTCTTC. Amino acids: CASAAGQTSNEQFF.

This rearrangement joins TRBV24-1 to TRBJ2-2; TRBD2 is a possible D gene (5 bases). The CDR3 has 13 amino acids. The V end lost 1 base, the J end lost 7 bases, and 6 bases lay between the germline ends. Germline V gene data show CDR1 as KGHDR and CDR2 as SFDVKD. CDR3 sequence: CATSDFEGGELFF. DNA for the CDR3: TGTGCCACCAGTGATTTCGAGGGCGGGGAGCTGTTTTTT.

The sample holds a few counts of this clone. The chain uses TRBV15 and TRBJ1-5, with a tentative D call TRBD1 (6 bases). Between the trimmed V and J ends, which lost 5 bases and 1 base, there was a span of 18 bases. From germline, CDR1 is LNHNV and CDR2 YYDKDF (reference sequence). This CDR3 is built from 17 residues. CDR3 region: CATSGGADSVSNQPQHF. CDR3 DNA sequence: TGTGCCACCAGCGGAGGGGCGGACAGCGTAAGCAATCAGCCCCAGCATTTT.

This clone was recorded a few times. The gene calls are TRBV5-1 and TRBJ2-3; 11 bases map to TRBD1. Germline V lookup: CDR1 SGHRS, CDR2 YFSETQ. Unmatched junction bases numbered 4, after V lost 4 bases and J lost 3 bases. This CDR3 comprises 15 residues. This CDR3 reads CASSQDRGRTDTQYF. CDR3 nucleotide sequence: TGCGCCAGCAGCCAGGACAGGGGGCGGACAGATACGCAGTATTTT.

This clone was detected only once. The genes are TRBV18 and TRBJ1-3, with D uncertain. Deletions cut 3 bases from V and 9 bases from J, with 12 bases between. The CDR3 is 13 amino acids. Germline V gives CDR1 KGHSH, CDR2 LQKENI. The CDR3 coding sequence is TGTGCCAGCTCACCTCCCGGCGGAGGCACCATATATTTT. Translation: CASSPPGGGTIYF.

The chain has TRBV20-1 and TRBJ2-3; no clear D. The germline V gene has CDR1 DFQATT and CDR2 SNEGSKA (reference sequence). V was cut by 3 bases and J by 0 bases, with 13 bases left in between. The CDR3 sequence is 15 residues long. The CDR3 region is CSASPLTPSTDTQYF. The CDR3 DNA follows: TGCAGTGCTAGTCCGCTGACTCCTAGCACAGATACGCAGTATTTT.

The chain employs TRBV7-2 and TRBJ1-2, with D possibly TRBD1 on 6 matching bases. The CDR3 spans 15 residues. The V gene's germline CDR1 is SGHTA and CDR2 FQGNSA. V lost 1 base to trimming and J lost 3 bases, with 12 bases between them. CDR3 sequence: CASSLEGGQDYGYTF. In DNA, the CDR3 is TGTGCCAGCAGCTTAGAAGGGGGGCAGGACTATGGCTACACCTTC.

The chain has TRBV2 and TRBJ1-2; D perhaps matches TRBD1 (5 bases). V lost 8 bases to trimming and J lost 7 bases, with 17 bases between them. In germline, CDR1 is SNHLY, CDR2 FYNNEI. This CDR3 region has 13 residues. The CDR3: CASRRWGEGGYTF. The CDR3 DNA reads TGTGCCAGCCGCCGGTGGGGCGAGGGTGGCTACACCTTC.

The rearrangement joins TRBV18 to TRBJ1-4; no clear D gene. V lost 0 bases and J lost 3, with 8 bases in between. Germline CDR1 KGHSH, CDR2 LQKENI. This CDR3 comprises 15 residues. DNA of the CDR3: TGTGCCAGCTCACCACCAACGGAGTCTAATGAAAAACTGTTTTTT. Translating gives CASSPPTESNEKLFF.

The chain has TRBV5-1 and TRBJ1-4; D uncertain. There are 16 residues in the CDR3. V was pared by 0 bases and J by 5 bases, with 14 bases between. Looked up from germline, CDR1 is SGHRS and CDR2 is YFSETQ. This chain's CDR3 is CASSLAPLGPNEKLFF. The CDR3 bases are TGCGCCAGCAGCTTGGCTCCGCTGGGCCCAAATGAAAAACTGTTTTTT.

The chain combines TRBV6-2 or TRBV6-3 with TRBJ1-1; D might be TRBD1 (6 bases). Germline assignment: CDR1 MNHEY and CDR2 SVGEGT. CDR3 length equals 17 residues. The V end was cut by 5 bases, the J end by 0 bases, with 19 bases between. In DNA, the CDR3 is TGTGCCAGCAGTGATGACAGGCGTATATTAATGAACACTGAAGCTTTCTTT. Translation: CASSDDRRILMNTEAFF.

This clone was seen just once. The genes are TRBV5-1 and TRBJ2-7, with 12 bases aligning to TRBD2. The ends lost 3 bases at V and 2 bases at J; junction bases unmatched: 3. This CDR3 has 15 amino acids. Per germline, CDR1 SGHRS and CDR2 YFSETQ. CDR3: CASSSTSGGTYEQYF. The CDR3 bases are TGCGCCAGCAGCTCTACTAGCGGGGGGACCTACGAGCAGTACTTC.

This clone was detected only a few times. J is TRBJ2-5 and V is TRBV5-5; 13 bases match TRBD2. This CDR3 comprises 20 residues. J was trimmed by 1 base and V by 4 bases; bases with no gene match: 16. CDR1 and CDR2 from the germline V gene are SGHKS and YYEKEE (reference sequence). The CDR3: CASSLRPTGTSGVPQETQYF. The CDR3 DNA is TGTGCCAGCAGCCTAAGACCTACCGGGACTAGCGGGGTTCCCCAAGAGACCCAGTACTTC.

The CDR3 nucleotides are TGCAGCGTAGAGCGGCTGGCGGGGGCCTCCTACGAGCAGTACTTC. Translation gives CSVERLAGASYEQYF. The chain uses TRBV29-1 and TRBJ2-7; maybe TRBD2 (7 bases). V gave up 6 bases and J gave up 0 bases, with 18 bases separating them. Looked up from germline, CDR1 is SQVTM and CDR2 is ANQGSEA. The CDR3 is 15 residues long.